One sample yielded the 30 T cell receptor beta chains listed below, sequenced in a study of blood T cell repertoires in COVID-19. The protocol was immunoSEQ multiplex PCR, while the TCRdb copy is restricted to in-frame clones and leaves out a portion. This sample has 150,000 to 200,000 clones, with 79% found just once. Sequencing used peripheral blood. The receptors derive from a man between 60 and 75 years old with active or convalescent COVID-19.

The chain carries TRBV10-3 and TRBJ2-2; 8 nucleotides align to TRBD2. Germline V gene lookup returns CDR1 ENHRY and CDR2 SYGVKD. V was pared by 11 bases and J by 0 bases, with 11 bases of the junction left unmatched. CDR3 length: 16 amino acids. As DNA, the CDR3 is TGTGCCTCTGTGCGTAGCGGGGAGGCGAACACCGGGGAGCTGTTTTTT. This sequence encodes CASVRSGEANTGELFF.

The rearrangement links TRBV7-7 to TRBJ2-2, with 10 bases aligning to TRBD2. V gave up 1 base and J gave up 4 bases; unmatched junction bases: 6. This CDR3 is built from 17 residues. Germline V CDR1 and CDR2: SSHAT, FNYEAQ (reference sequence). This chain's CDR3 is CASSLVRLAGGTGELFF. CDR3 sequence (DNA): TGTGCCAGCAGCTTAGTTAGACTAGCGGGCGGCACCGGGGAGCTGTTTTTT. Drawing the rest from reference TRBV7-7 and TRBJ2-2, the complete variable domain is GAGVSQSPRYKVTKRGQDVTLRCDPISSHATLYWYQQALGQGPEFLTYFNYEAQPDKSGLPSDRFSAERPEGSISTLTIQRTEQRDSAMYRCASSLVRLAGGTGELFFGEGSRLTVL.

V gene TRBV12-3 or TRBV12-4 combines with J gene TRBJ2-7; TRBD2 aligns across 8 bases. Germline trimming cut 7 bases from V and 4 bases from J; bases unmatched to any gene: 6. The CDR3 covers 13 residues. The CDR3 DNA reads TGTGCCAGCACCGTTACTAGCGGTTACGAGCAGTACTTC. It is translated as CASTVTSGYEQYF.

The chain is built from TRBV4-3 and TRBJ2-4; tentatively, D is TRBD1 (7 bases). Germline V gene data show CDR1 as LGHNA and CDR2 as YSLEER. V lost 0 bases to trimming and J lost 8 bases, with 17 bases between them. The CDR3 consists of 16 residues. CDR3 nucleotides: TGCGCCAGCAGCCAAGAGTTGGTGGCCAGGGGGGACATTCAGTACTTC. Its protein product is CASSQELVARGDIQYF.

The rearrangement uses TRBV19 and TRBJ2-5; D is possibly TRBD2 (5 bases). The germline V gene has CDR1 LNHDA and CDR2 SQIVND (reference sequence). The CDR3 loop spans 15 amino acids. Deletions cut 3 bases from V and 2 bases from J, with 13 bases between. The CDR3: CASSIDFREQETQYF. The CDR3 region has the DNA TGTGCCAGTAGTATTGATTTCCGGGAACAAGAGACCCAGTACTTC.

A few counts support this clone. This rearrangement joins TRBV6-2 or TRBV6-3 to TRBJ1-1; TRBD1 aligns across 10 bases. With V trimmed by 2 bases and J by 0 bases, 3 bases remained unmatched. Per the germline V gene, CDR1 is MNHEY and CDR2 is SVGEGT. CDR3 length: 16 residues. The CDR3 DNA follows: TGTGCCAGCAGTTACCCGACAGGGGGCCTGAACACTGAAGCTTTCTTT. This sequence encodes CASSYPTGGLNTEAFF.

The rearrangement uses TRBV6-5 and TRBJ2-3, with TRBD2 matching 12 bases. The germline CDR1 and CDR2 sequences are MNHEY and SVGAGI. The junction had 11 bases not matched to a gene; V was cut back by 6 bases and J by 10 bases. The CDR3 extends over 15 amino acids. This CDR3 reads CASSRRPGLAGAQYF. The CDR3 coding sequence is TGTGCCAGCAGCAGACGTCCGGGACTAGCGGGTGCGCAGTATTTT.

V is TRBV5-8 and J is TRBJ1-1; D ambiguous. Trimming cost V 7 bases and J 3 bases, with 13 bases left between them. CDR1 is SGHTS and CDR2 is YDEGEE in the germline V gene. The CDR3 is 13 amino acids. CDR3 DNA: TGTGCCAGCGGCAGGTTCCCTTACACTGAAGCTTTCTTT. Translating gives CASGRFPYTEAFF.

The V and J genes are TRBV7-3 and TRBJ2-3; no firm D call. The germline V gene encodes CDR1 SGHTA and CDR2 FQGTGA. The CDR3 totals 14 residues. V was shortened by 5 bases and J by 0 bases, with 9 bases between the two germline ends. The CDR3 coding sequence is TGTGCCAGCAGCGCCGGTATTAGCACAGATACGCAGTATTTT. This codes for CASSAGISTDTQYF.

This clone was observed a handful of times. The chain joins TRBV7-2 to TRBJ2-1; TRBD2 aligns across 13 bases. V lost 5 bases to trimming and J lost 12 bases; unmatched junction nucleotides: 13. The germline CDR1 and CDR2 sequences are SGHTA and FQGNSA. The CDR3 runs 16 residues. The CDR3 sequence is CASSLQTSGGVRWQFF. CDR3 coding DNA: TGTGCCAGCAGCCTACAAACTAGCGGGGGGGTTCGGTGGCAGTTCTTC.

V gene TRBV5-8 combines with J gene TRBJ2-3, with 14 bases fitting TRBD2. Germline values: CDR1 SGHTS, CDR2 YDEGEE. Trimming removed 3 bases from V and 5 bases from J; junction bases left unmatched: 5. The CDR3 is 16 residues long. The CDR3 region has the DNA TGTGCCAGCAGCTCCGGGACTAGCGGGAGAGGAGATACGCAGTATTTT. Translated, it gives CASSSGTSGRGDTQYF. Drawing the rest from reference TRBV5-8 and TRBJ2-3, the complete variable domain is EAGVTQSPTHLIKTRGQQATLRCSPISGHTSVYWYQQALGLGLQFLLWYDEGEERNRGNFPPRFSGRQFPNYSSELNVNALELEDSALYLCASSSGTSGRGDTQYFGPGTRLTVL.

CDR3 sequence (DNA): TGTGCCACCAGCAGAGGACGGAGGGTTACCTCCTACGAGCAGTACTTC. Protein sequence: CATSRGRRVTSYEQYF. The genes are TRBV15 and TRBJ2-7, with D possibly matching TRBD2 (6 bases). Trimming stripped 1 base from V and 0 bases from J, with 13 bases between. CDR3 length: 16 amino acids. Germline assignment: CDR1 LNHNV and CDR2 YYDKDF (reference sequence).

This clone was picked up many times. This sequence joins TRBV28 and TRBJ2-5; TRBD2 might be the D (5 bases). CDR1 and CDR2 from the germline V gene are MDHEN and SYDVKM. The CDR3 totals 14 residues. Trimming pared 5 bases from V and 4 bases from J, leaving 14 bases between. CDR3 DNA: TGTGCCAGCAGTGAATCGGGGAGCGGAGAGACCCAGTACTTC. Residues: CASSESGSGETQYF.

The chain uses TRBV28 and TRBJ2-7, with a tentative D call TRBD1 (6 bases). CDR3 size: 15 residues. CDR1 is MDHEN, CDR2 SYDVKM, per germline. Trimming pared 4 bases from V and 2 bases from J, leaving 15 bases between. The CDR3 region is CASSWDTPRPYEQYF. The CDR3 bases are TGTGCCAGCAGTTGGGACACCCCTAGGCCCTACGAGCAGTACTTC.

The chain combines TRBV10-3 with TRBJ2-4, with TRBD1 matching over 7 bases. The CDR3 totals 15 residues. Losses at the gene ends were 3 bases for V and 3 bases for J; bases not matched to a gene: 5. Germline CDR1 ENHRY, CDR2 SYGVKD. For the CDR3, the DNA is TGTGCCATCAGTGAAACAGGGGTCGACAAAAACATTCAGTACTTC. As protein: CAISETGVDKNIQYF.

The CDR3 bases are TGTGCCAGCAGTTCCGGTTTACAGGGCGCTGAAGCTTTCTTT. Translating gives CASSSGLQGAEAFF. The chain couples TRBV6-5 to TRBJ1-1; D perhaps matches TRBD1 (6 bases). The CDR3 consists of 14 residues. Germline CDR1 and CDR2: MNHEY and SVGAGI. Trimming pared 4 bases from V and 6 bases from J, leaving 15 bases between.

CDR3 amino acids: CASRPGRARGYTF. The CDR3 nucleotides read TGTGCCAGCAGGCCGGGGAGGGCTCGTGGCTACACCTTC. V usage is TRBV28 and J usage is TRBJ1-2; the D is unclear. V was pared by 6 bases and J by 7 bases, with 15 bases between. CDR3 length equals 13 residues. Germline V lookup: CDR1 MDHEN, CDR2 SYDVKM.

The CDR3 DNA sequence: TGTGCCAGCTCACCATCAGGTCCCTACGAGCAGTACTTC. Amino acids: CASSPSGPYEQYF. The chain couples TRBV18 to TRBJ2-7; D gene unclear. The V end lost 2 bases, the J end lost 2 bases, and 7 bases lay between the germline ends. CDR3 length equals 13 residues. Germline V gene data show CDR1 as KGHSH and CDR2 as LQKENI.

V is TRBV7-9 and J is TRBJ2-7; D perhaps matches TRBD2 (5 bases). Trimming left V 2 bases short and J 7 bases short, with 9 bases between. This CDR3 contains 12 residues. Germline V gene data show CDR1 as SEHNR and CDR2 as FQNEAQ (reference sequence). The CDR3, as DNA: TGTGCCAGCAGCTTACTGTCGGGGGAGCAGTACTTC. It specifies CASSLLSGEQYF. The whole variable domain, filled in from reference TRBV7-9 and TRBJ2-7, reads DTGVSQNPRHKITKRGQNVTFRCDPISEHNRLYWYRQTLGQGPEFLTYFQNEAQLEKSRLLSDRFSAERPKGSFSTLEIQRTEQGDSAMYLCASSLLSGEQYFGPGTRLTVT.

The gene calls are TRBV22-1 and TRBJ1-1. TRBV22-1 is a recognized pseudogene. The CDR3 loop spans 12 amino acids. CDR3 sequence: CPGRIEGTEAFF. The DNA for the CDR3 is TGTCCTGGGCGCATAGAGGGCACTGAAGCTTTCTTT.

The chain couples TRBV5-1 to TRBJ2-5; 8 nucleotides line up with TRBD1. The ends lost 0 bases at V and 1 base at J; junction bases unmatched: 2. In germline, CDR1 is SGHRS, CDR2 YFSETQ. The CDR3 is made up of 15 amino acids. The CDR3 sequence is CASSLVGQGQETQYF. DNA for the CDR3: TGCGCCAGCAGCTTGGTCGGACAGGGCCAAGAGACCCAGTACTTC. The full variable domain, in which reference TRBV5-1 and TRBJ2-5 provide the parts outside the CDR3, is KAGVTQTPRYLIKTRGQQVTLSCSPISGHRSVSWYQQTPGQGLQFLFEYFSETQRNKGNFPGRFSGRQFSNSRSEMNVSTLELGDSALYLCASSLVGQGQETQYFGPGTRLLVL.

V usage is TRBV12-3 or TRBV12-4 and J usage is TRBJ2-7; no reliable D call. The CDR3 sequence is 11 residues long. V lost 5 bases and J 6 bases, leaving 8 bases between the germline ends. The CDR3 DNA reads TGTGCCAGCAGTCTCACAGCCGAGCAGTACTTC. This gives the protein CASSLTAEQYF.

The chain recombines TRBV2 with TRBJ2-5; weak D call: TRBD1 (6 bases). Trimming cost V 8 bases and J 2 bases, with 21 bases left between them. This CDR3 comprises 16 residues. CDR1 and CDR2 from the germline V gene are SNHLY and FYNNEI. DNA for the CDR3: TGTGCCAGCGCCTACAGGGAGCCGAGCCTTCAAGAGACCCAGTACTTC. Residues: CASAYREPSLQETQYF.

Many counts were recorded for this clone. The rearrangement links TRBV28 to TRBJ2-3; 12 bases are a match to TRBD2. CDR1 and CDR2 from the germline V gene are MDHEN and SYDVKM. V lost 5 bases and J lost 6; bases outside the gene matches: 9. The CDR3 spans 16 residues. The CDR3 region has the DNA TGTGCCAGCAGTATGCAGACTAGCGGGAGTCGGGATACGCAGTATTTT. This encodes CASSMQTSGSRDTQYF.

The rearrangement links TRBV20-1 to TRBJ2-1; D is ambiguous. The V and J ends lost 2 bases and 10 bases respectively, with 9 bases between them. Germline assignment: CDR1 DFQATT and CDR2 SNEGSKA (reference sequence). CDR3 size: 11 residues. In DNA form, the CDR3 reads TGCAGTGCTAGAAGAGAACTAGAGCAGTTCTTC. Translating gives CSARRELEQFF.

V is TRBV5-1 and J is TRBJ1-2, with a weak D call TRBD1 (6 bases). Trimming shortened V by 4 bases and J by 4 bases, and 14 bases separated the two germline ends. The germline CDR1 and CDR2 sequences are SGHRS and YFSETQ. This CDR3 has 14 amino acids. CDR3 protein: CASSTGQIGYGYTF. The CDR3 DNA sequence: TGCGCCAGCAGCACCGGACAGATTGGCTATGGCTACACCTTC. Combining the CDR3 with reference TRBV5-1 and TRBJ1-2 gives the whole variable domain KAGVTQTPRYLIKTRGQQVTLSCSPISGHRSVSWYQQTPGQGLQFLFEYFSETQRNKGNFPGRFSGRQFSNSRSEMNVSTLELGDSALYLCASSTGQIGYGYTFGSGTRLTVV.

J is TRBJ1-1 and V is TRBV7-9, with D hard to call. The CDR3 runs to 15 residues. In germline, CDR1 is SEHNR, CDR2 FQNEAQ (reference sequence). V was clipped by 6 bases and J by 4 bases, with 18 bases between them. The CDR3 region has the DNA TGTGCCAGCAGTGAGCCTTCCGGGGAGGCCACTGAAGCTTTCTTT. This encodes CASSEPSGEATEAFF.

The chain has TRBV7-3 and TRBJ2-7; D gene uncertain. CDR1 is SGHTA, CDR2 FQGTGA, per germline. The CDR3 covers 13 residues. V was shortened by 5 bases and J by 6 bases, with 14 bases between the two germline ends. The CDR3 loop reads CASSLDGGGEQYF. The CDR3 DNA follows: TGTGCCAGCAGCCTTGACGGCGGCGGCGAGCAGTACTTC.

The chain carries TRBV6-5 and TRBJ1-6; no firm D call. CDR3 length equals 14 residues. V shed 1 base and J shed 7 bases, with 8 bases lying between them. Germline V gene lookup returns CDR1 MNHEY and CDR2 SVGAGI. CDR3 in amino acids: CASSYYHGNSPLHF. In DNA form, the CDR3 reads TGTGCCAGCAGTTACTACCACGGGAATTCACCCCTCCACTTT.

The genes are TRBV11-2 and TRBJ2-1; TRBD2 matches 11 bases. This CDR3 region has 19 residues. Germline values: CDR1 SGHAT, CDR2 FQNNGV. V lost 4 bases to trimming and J lost 7 bases; unmatched junction nucleotides: 18. The CDR3 spells CASSSLGQGGLAGGNEQFF. CDR3 coding DNA: TGTGCCAGCAGCTCCCTCGGACAGGGAGGGCTAGCGGGAGGAAATGAGCAGTTCTTC.